One sample yielded the 6 T cell receptor beta chains listed below, sequenced in a study of cytomegalovirus exposure and HLA in healthy donors. Vbeta (60) and Jbeta (13) primers were used in the PCR. Sequencing was performed with immunoSEQ multiplex PCR; in TCRdb, only in-frame clones are kept and a portion is missing. The table lists about 150,000 clones, approximately 80% of them singletons. The sample comprised PBMCs. Every receptor here comes from a woman in her thirties or forties in good health and CMV-seronegative.

This clone appeared once. The gene calls are TRBV19 and TRBJ1-5, with 9 nucleotides matching TRBD1. In germline, CDR1 is LNHDA, CDR2 SQIVND (reference sequence). After removal of 3 bases from V and 5 bases from J, the junction contained 8 bases not matched to a gene. This CDR3 is 16 amino acids long. CDR3 amino acids: CASSMLGQGKDQPQHF. The CDR3 bases are TGTGCCAGTAGTATGCTGGGACAGGGTAAGGATCAGCCCCAGCATTTT.

V is TRBV28 and J is TRBJ1-2; D perhaps matches TRBD1 (5 bases). Per the germline V gene, CDR1 is MDHEN and CDR2 is SYDVKM. The CDR3 contains 12 residues. Between the trimmed V and J ends, which lost 6 bases and 3 bases, there was a span of 8 bases. CDR3 residues: CASREGDYGYTF. The CDR3 DNA sequence: TGTGCCAGCAGGGAAGGGGACTATGGCTACACCTTC.

This clone was observed a handful of times. The V call is TRBV5-1, the J call TRBJ1-4, with D perhaps TRBD1 (5 bases). The V gene lost 1 base and the J gene lost 7 bases, with 8 bases spanning the gap. The V gene's germline CDR1 is SGHRS and CDR2 YFSETQ. This CDR3 is built from 13 residues. CDR3 amino acids: CASSLMGGEKLFF. CDR3 in DNA: TGCGCCAGCAGCTTGATGGGGGGTGAAAAACTGTTTTTT.

In its sample, this clone was seen once. The rearrangement links TRBV7-9 to TRBJ2-7; 9 bases map to TRBD2. Per germline, CDR1 SEHNR and CDR2 FQNEAQ (reference sequence). The CDR3 is made up of 15 amino acids. V was pared by 0 bases and J by 4 bases, with 4 bases of the junction left unmatched. The CDR3 spells CASSLAASGAYEQYF. The CDR3, as DNA: TGTGCCAGCAGCTTAGCGGCTAGCGGGGCATACGAGCAGTACTTC.

The chain couples TRBV7-6 to TRBJ2-2, with D hard to call. V dropped 5 bases and J dropped 4 bases, with 14 bases sitting between them. This CDR3 has 15 amino acids. Per germline, CDR1 SGHVS and CDR2 FNYEAQ. Here the CDR3 DNA reads TGTGCCAGCAGCCGGTCACGGTCGGGCACCGGGGAGCTGTTTTTT. Translating it yields CASSRSRSGTGELFF. Looking up the rest from reference TRBV7-6 and TRBJ2-2 gives the full variable domain: GAGVSQSPRYKVTKRGQDVALRCDPISGHVSLYWYRQALGQGPEFLTYFNYEAQQDKSGLPNDRFSAERPEGSISTLTIQRTEQRDSAMYRCASSRSRSGTGELFFGEGSRLTVL.

A few counts support this clone. This rearrangement joins TRBV6-1 to TRBJ1-3; a weak D match, TRBD1 (6 bases). The CDR3 contains 17 residues. Trimming removed 1 base at V and 4 bases at J, with 17 bases between. Germline lookup yields CDR1 MNHNS and CDR2 SASEGT. CDR3 DNA: TGTGCCAGCAGTGAAGACTTTTACAGGGTTTACGGAAACACCATATATTTT. Translating it yields CASSEDFYRVYGNTIYF.